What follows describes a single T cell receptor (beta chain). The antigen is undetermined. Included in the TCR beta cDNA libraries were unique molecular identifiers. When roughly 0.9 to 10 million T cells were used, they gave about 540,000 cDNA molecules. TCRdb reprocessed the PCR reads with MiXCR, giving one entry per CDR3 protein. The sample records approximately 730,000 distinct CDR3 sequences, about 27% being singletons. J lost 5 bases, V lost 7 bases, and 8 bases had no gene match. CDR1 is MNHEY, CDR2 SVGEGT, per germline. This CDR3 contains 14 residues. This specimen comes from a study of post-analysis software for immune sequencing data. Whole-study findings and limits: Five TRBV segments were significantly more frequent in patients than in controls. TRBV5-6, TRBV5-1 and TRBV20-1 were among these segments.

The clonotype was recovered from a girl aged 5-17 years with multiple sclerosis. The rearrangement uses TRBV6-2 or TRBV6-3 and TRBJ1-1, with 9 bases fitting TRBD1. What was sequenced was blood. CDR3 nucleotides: TGTGCCAGCACCATACAGGGGGCACAGACTGAAGCTTTCTTT. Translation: CASTIQGAQTEAFF.